This TCR beta chain was sequenced for a study of T cell clonality in common variable immunodeficiency (dated by TCRdb to the mid-2010s). The table lists this clone with a few counts. Its antigen is currently not known. The CDR3 goes on 3 residues after the read ends, and that part is filled in from the germline J gene. Equivalent amounts of genomic DNA from CVID and control samples were used as sequencing input. For every sample, a 60 bp segment covering the rearranged TCRbeta CDR3 region was amplified and then sequenced. The immunoSEQ assay, a bias-corrected multiplex PCR combined with high-throughput sequencing, was used to amplify TCRbeta. The authors processed their data as follows. Every unique nucleotide sequence counted as a clone and was annotated with V, D and J genes, copy number and frequency. Sequences were labeled productive if in frame, and non-productive if out of frame or containing stop codons. As previously described, clonality was calculated on the basis of Shannon's entropy. The predicted amino acid sequences of productive clones were used to derive mean CDR3 Kyte-Doolittle hydropathy. Scaled V gene usage was hierarchically clustered using Manhattan distance and complete linkage with the R hclust function. Sharing of clones by CDR3 amino acid sequence was evaluated through resampling of 12 repertoires per group over 100 rounds. The repertoires were searched for 65 to 85 published EBV-specific TCRbeta sequences and 245 published CMV-specific TCRbeta sequences. Analysis left out two CVID samples that produced under 10,000 sequences, so approximately 40 CVID repertoires remained. TCRdb took over this immuneACCESS table, retaining in-frame rearrangements with V and J assigned. Such tables are incomplete; in checked studies, under half of the missing clones stem from an unresolved V gene, and the remainder is unexplained. V and J calls and clone size follow that table, whereas D and trimming were derived from the DNA. Listed for this sample are about 31,000 clones, none observed only a single time. The ten largest clones take up approximately 6.8% of the sample.

The investigation overall reported the following: CVID subjects shared fewer TCRbeta clones with each other than healthy controls did (p < 0.0001). Correlations of repertoire features with clinical complications were constrained by heterogeneity among patients within the CVID cohort. CVID TCRbeta sequences were reported to have fewer deletions and N-nucleotide insertions and to lack highly modified clones with 13 or more V deletions. TCRbeta clonality was higher in CVID subjects than in healthy controls (t-test p = 0.018), and the increase was most characteristic of about a third of subjects. Although equal DNA input was used, an average of about 83,000 unique sequences per sample was obtained for controls, compared with some 30,000 for CVID samples. According to the authors, figuring out what caused the increased clonality in CVID would require sequencing the repertoires of T cell subpopulations.

Diagnosis of CVID followed standard criteria, namely serum IgG, IgA and/or IgM below the normal range together with specific antibody deficiency. A total of fewer than 50 subjects (about 15 female and approximately 30 male; age range 9 to 64 years, mean age around 39) were included in the CVID group. Most of the CVID patients and most of the healthy controls were of Caucasian heritage. All CVID subjects had received replacement immunoglobulin therapy for at least one year at the time of study participation. At the time of blood collection, no CVID subject was ill or was being treated with immunomodulatory or immunosuppressive medication. Heparinized peripheral whole blood samples of about 5 to 8.5 ml were obtained from each donor. Genomic DNA from adults with common variable immune deficiency (CVID) and from healthy adult controls was used to sequence TCRbeta CDR3 repertoires. Diluted blood was subjected to density centrifugation over Hypaque 1077 or Ficoll-Paque for isolation of peripheral blood mononuclear cells. Unsorted mononuclear cells served as the source of genomic DNA, which was extracted either by Qiagen column purification or by a centrifugation-based method.

Counted from cysteine to phenylalanine, this CDR3 has 13 amino acids. The DNA has 30 bases, all within the CDR3, and is read from base 1. At the junction V is shortened by 5 bases and J by 4 bases, with 10 bases in between. The germline V gene sets CDR1 to SGHTA and CDR2 to FQGNSA. This receptor was taken from a human donor with common variable immunodeficiency. Sequencing was carried out using peripheral blood mononuclear cells. The chain is encoded by TRBV7-2 joined to TRBJ2-3, with the identity of the D gene unclear. The DNA read from the CDR3 is TGTGCCAGCAGCCCGCTTCCGGCAGATACG. Its protein reads: CASSPLPADT. The whole CDR3 sequence is CASSPLPADTQYF.